These T cell receptor beta chains were read from a single sample in a study of blood T cell repertoires in COVID-19. Produced via immunoSEQ multiplex PCR; TCRdb's table is partial and in-frame only. Of over 200,000 clones detected, 86% appear once; the ten largest clones hold 3.5% to 5.5%. The material sequenced was PBMCs or T cells enriched from blood (not recorded which). The receptors were sampled from a woman aged 30 to 39 who had been exposed to COVID-19. CDR3s include the opening cysteine and the closing phenylalanine or tryptophan. D genes are given only for firm matches. Part of the rows lack a size; the others show once, few, many or a class for expanded clones.

d_gene | j_gene | abundance | v_gene | CDR3aa | CDR3nt
NA | TRBJ2-7 | NA | TRBV28 | CAAQESYEQYF | TGTGCCGCGCAGGAATCCTACGAGCAGTACTTC
NA | TRBJ2-5 | once | TRBV4-2 | CASSQVASQQGGLQETQYF | TGTGCCAGCAGCCAAGTCGCTTCTCAGCAGGGGGGCCTCCAAGAGACCCAGTACTTC
TRBD1 | TRBJ1-5 | NA | TRBV10-3 | CAIGGTGDNQPQHF | TGTGCCATCGGAGGGACAGGGGACAATCAGCCCCAGCATTTT
NA | TRBJ1-6 | NA | TRBV27 | CASSLSTPGSPLHF | TGTGCCAGCAGTTTATCAACGCCCGGTTCACCCCTCCACTTT
TRBD1 | TRBJ2-2 | NA | TRBV18 | CASSPNSQGARLELFF | TGTGCCAGCTCACCAAATTCACAGGGGGCACGATTGGAGCTGTTTTTT
NA | TRBJ1-5 | NA | TRBV5-6 | CASSLRGGTGNQPQHF | TGTGCCAGCAGCTTGCGCGGGGGCACAGGCAATCAGCCCCAGCATTTT
NA | TRBJ1-2 | NA | TRBV27 | CASSFRQGRSYTF | TGTGCCAGCAGTTTCAGGCAGGGCAGGAGCTACACCTTC
TRBD1 | TRBJ1-1 | NA | TRBV5-1 | CASSSGQGSAEAFF | TGCGCCAGCAGCTCGGGACAGGGGAGTGCTGAAGCTTTCTTT
TRBD2 | TRBJ2-3 | NA | TRBV19 | CASSMARASGLDTQYF | TGTGCCAGTAGTATGGCAAGGGCTAGCGGATTAGATACGCAGTATTTT
TRBD1 | TRBJ2-1 | NA | TRBV6-4 | CASSAQPGQGYNEQFF | TGTGCCAGCAGTGCACAACCGGGACAGGGCTACAATGAGCAGTTCTTC
NA | TRBJ2-7 | NA | TRBV3-1/TRBV3-2 | CASSQIPTSYEQYF | TGTGCCAGCAGCCAAATCCCTACGAGCTACGAGCAGTACTTC
TRBD1 | TRBJ1-1 | NA | TRBV5-1 | CASSLDGQGAEAFF | TGCGCCAGCAGCTTGGACGGACAGGGCGCTGAAGCTTTCTTT
NA | TRBJ2-7 | NA | TRBV6-2/TRBV6-3 | CASSYGQPSYEQYF | TGTGCCAGCAGTTACGGACAGCCCTCCTACGAGCAGTACTTC
NA | TRBJ1-2 | NA | TRBV2 | CASSVSAGGYGYTF | TGTGCCAGCAGTGTCTCAGCCGGGGGCTATGGCTACACCTTC
NA | TRBJ1-1 | NA | TRBV29-1 | CSVEEQDNTEAFF | TGCAGCGTTGAAGAGCAGGATAACACTGAAGCTTTCTTT
NA | TRBJ1-2 | NA | TRBV19 | CASSIGGRDGYTF | TGTGCCAGTAGTATCGGGGGGCGGGACGGCTACACCTTC
NA | TRBJ2-5 | NA | TRBV4-2 | CASSRTTGLATETQYF | TGTGCCAGCAGCCGGACGACAGGCTTAGCAACGGAGACCCAGTACTTC
TRBD2 | TRBJ2-7 | few | TRBV19 | CASTMGGQGTYEQYF | TGTGCCAGTACCATGGGAGGGCAGGGAACCTACGAGCAGTACTTC
NA | TRBJ1-1 | NA | TRBV21-1 | CASSKGWRNLMNTEAFF | TGTGCCAGCAGCAAAGGGTGGCGGAACCTTATGAACACTGAAGCTTTCTTT
TRBD1 | TRBJ2-2 | NA | TRBV19 | CASGTGAYTGELFF | TGTGCCAGTGGGACAGGGGCCTACACCGGGGAGCTGTTTTTT
TRBD2 | TRBJ2-2 | NA | TRBV29-1 | CSVGEGPNTGELFF | TGCAGCGTTGGGGAGGGTCCGAACACCGGGGAGCTGTTTTTT
TRBD1 | TRBJ1-4 | NA | TRBV6-5 | CASSRQGGGEKLFF | TGTGCCAGCAGTAGACAGGGTGGGGGTGAAAAACTGTTTTTT